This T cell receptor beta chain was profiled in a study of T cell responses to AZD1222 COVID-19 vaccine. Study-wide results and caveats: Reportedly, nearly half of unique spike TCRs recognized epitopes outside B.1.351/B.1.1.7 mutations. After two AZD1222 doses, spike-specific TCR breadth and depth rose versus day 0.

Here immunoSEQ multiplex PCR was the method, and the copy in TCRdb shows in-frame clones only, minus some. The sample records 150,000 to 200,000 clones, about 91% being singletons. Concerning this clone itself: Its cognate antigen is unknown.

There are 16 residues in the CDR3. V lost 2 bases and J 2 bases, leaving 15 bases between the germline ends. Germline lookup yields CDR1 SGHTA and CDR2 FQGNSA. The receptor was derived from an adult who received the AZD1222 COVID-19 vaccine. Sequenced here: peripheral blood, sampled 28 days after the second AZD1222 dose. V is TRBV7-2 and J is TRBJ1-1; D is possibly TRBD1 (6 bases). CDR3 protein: CASSLWGGTTNTEAFF. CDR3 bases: TGTGCCAGCAGCTTATGGGGGGGGACAACCAACACTGAAGCTTTCTTT.